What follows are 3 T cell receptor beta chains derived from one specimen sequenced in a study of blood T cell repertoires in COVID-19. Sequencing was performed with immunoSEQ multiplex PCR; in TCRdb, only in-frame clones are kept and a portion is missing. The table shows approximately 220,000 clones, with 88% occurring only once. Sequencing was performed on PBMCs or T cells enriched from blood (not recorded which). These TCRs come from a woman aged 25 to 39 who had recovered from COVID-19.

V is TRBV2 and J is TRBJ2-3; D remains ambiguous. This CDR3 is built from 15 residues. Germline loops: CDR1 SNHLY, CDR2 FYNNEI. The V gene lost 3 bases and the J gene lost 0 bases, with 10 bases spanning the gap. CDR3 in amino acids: CASSDRVSSTDTQYF. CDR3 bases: TGTGCCAGCAGTGATAGAGTTTCTAGCACAGATACGCAGTATTTT. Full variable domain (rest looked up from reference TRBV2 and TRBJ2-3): EPEVTQTPSHQVTQMGQEVILRCVPISNHLYFYWYRQILGQKVEFLVSFYNNEISEKSEIFDDQFSVERPDGSNFTLKIRSTKLEDSAMYFCASSDRVSSTDTQYFGPGTRLTVL.

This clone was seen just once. DNA of the CDR3: TGTGCCAGTAGTACGAGCGAAAAACTGTTTTTT. This gives the protein CASSTSEKLFF. This rearrangement joins TRBV19 to TRBJ1-4, with unresolved D. Germline V gene lookup returns CDR1 LNHDA and CDR2 SQIVND (reference sequence). The CDR3 has 11 amino acids. V dropped 4 bases and J dropped 8 bases, with 5 bases sitting between them.

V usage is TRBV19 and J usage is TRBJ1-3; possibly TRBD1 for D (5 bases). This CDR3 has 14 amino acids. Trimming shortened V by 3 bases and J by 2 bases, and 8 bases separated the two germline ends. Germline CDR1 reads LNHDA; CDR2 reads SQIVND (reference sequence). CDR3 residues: CASSMQTAGNTIYF. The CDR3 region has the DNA TGTGCCAGTAGTATGCAGACAGCTGGAAACACCATATATTTT.